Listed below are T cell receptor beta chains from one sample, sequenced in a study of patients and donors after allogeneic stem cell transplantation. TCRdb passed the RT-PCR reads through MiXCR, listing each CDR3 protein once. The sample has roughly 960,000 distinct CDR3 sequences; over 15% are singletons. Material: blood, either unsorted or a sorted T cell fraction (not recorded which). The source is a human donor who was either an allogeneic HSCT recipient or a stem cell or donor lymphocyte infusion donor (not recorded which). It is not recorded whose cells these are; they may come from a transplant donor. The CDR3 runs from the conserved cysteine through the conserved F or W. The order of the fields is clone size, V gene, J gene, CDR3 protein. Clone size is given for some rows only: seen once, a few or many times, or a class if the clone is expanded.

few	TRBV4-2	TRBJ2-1	CASSQGGGTFDEQFF
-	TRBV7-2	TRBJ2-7	CAESTIQFPYEQYF
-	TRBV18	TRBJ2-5	CASSPPPGGVYGTQYF
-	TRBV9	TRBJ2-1	CASSVDPGYNEQFF
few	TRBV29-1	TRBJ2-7	CSVEEEVSPKAYEQYF
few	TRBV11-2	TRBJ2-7	CASSLGGGVPHEQYF
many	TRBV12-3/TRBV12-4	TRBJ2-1	CASSLSSPSGRFGEQFF
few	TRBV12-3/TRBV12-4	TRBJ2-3	CASSWGQTGTDTQYF
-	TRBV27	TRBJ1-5	CASSFKGFNQPQHF
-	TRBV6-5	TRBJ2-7	CASSYARDSLVEQYF
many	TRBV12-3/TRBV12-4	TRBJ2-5	CASSPTFETQYF
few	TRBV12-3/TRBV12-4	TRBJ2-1	CASSLATHNNEQFF
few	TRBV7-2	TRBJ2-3	CASSAATGAPTDTQYF
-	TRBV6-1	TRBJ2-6	CASRIQGSGANVLTF
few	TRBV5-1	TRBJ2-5	CASSPQPERERETQYF
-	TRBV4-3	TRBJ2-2	CASSQVWGRTGELFF
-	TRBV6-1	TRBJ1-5	CASSESFGQPQHF
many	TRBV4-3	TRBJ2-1	CASSQPGDNEQFF
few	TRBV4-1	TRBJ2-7	CASSHRDSRSSYEQYF
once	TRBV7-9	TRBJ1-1	CASSLNRRRNTEAFF
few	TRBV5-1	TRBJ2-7	CASSVTSHGYEQYF
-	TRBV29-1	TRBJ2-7	CSVGGDGVGFYEQYF
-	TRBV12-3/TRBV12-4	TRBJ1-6	CASSKPEGSSYNSPLHF
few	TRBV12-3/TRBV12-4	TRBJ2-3	CASRIIRGPDADTQYF
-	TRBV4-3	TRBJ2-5	CASSQVRGRETQYF
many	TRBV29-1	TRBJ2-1	CSVVSPDGEVDEQFF
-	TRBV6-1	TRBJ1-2	CASSRTVRGGYTF
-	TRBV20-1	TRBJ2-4	CSATSGEEAKNIQYF
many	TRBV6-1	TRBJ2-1	CATNDHPSGRHEQFF
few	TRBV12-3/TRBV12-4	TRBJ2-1	CASSGDRGGYEQFF
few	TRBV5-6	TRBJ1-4	CASSFLNDRGTTNEKLFF
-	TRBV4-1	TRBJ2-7	CASSQGTSGLDEQYF
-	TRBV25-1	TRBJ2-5	CASSDLKGETQYF
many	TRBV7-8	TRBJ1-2	CASSYGPNGYTF
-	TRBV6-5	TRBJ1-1	CASSYGFKVFF
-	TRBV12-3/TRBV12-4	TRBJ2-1	CASSARGYQDEQFF